This T cell receptor (beta chain) comes out of a study of OX40 agonist ivuxolimab in advanced cancers. Findings and limits, study-wide: Clonal expansion was seen in CD4+ and CD8+ blood T cells by week 6 at 0.1 to 3.0 mg/kg. Those patients achieving a partial response at 0.1-3.0 mg/kg showed among the lowest clonal expansion.

Measured with immunoSEQ multiplex PCR; TCRdb has only the in-frame clones, and not every one. The sample has 70,000 to 80,000 clones; approximately 89% are singletons. Worth noting for this clone: Its antigen is undetermined.

CDR3 length: 15 residues. The V end lost 1 base, the J end lost 7 bases, and 16 bases lay between the germline ends. CDR1 is SGHDN, CDR2 FVKESK, per germline. V usage is TRBV14 and J usage is TRBJ1-1; D is uncertain. This TCR derives from an adult with an advanced solid tumor such as melanoma, head and neck, liver or kidney cancer. The source material was CD4+ or CD8+ T cells sorted from blood, sampled in a trial of the OX40 agonist ivuxolimab. The CDR3 region has the DNA TGTGCCAGCAGCCAAGTTGTGGTTCAGCAAGGTGAAGCTTTCTTT. Residues: CASSQVVVQQGEAFF. Combining the CDR3 with reference TRBV14 and TRBJ1-1 gives the whole variable domain EAGVTQFPSHSVIEKGQTVTLRCDPISGHDNLYWYRRVMGKEIKFLLHFVKESKQDESGMPNNRFLAERTGGTYSTLKVQPAELEDSGVYFCASSQVVVQQGEAFFGQGTRLTVV.